This T cell receptor beta chain was sequenced during a study of CD8+CD57+ T cells in acquired aplastic anemia. There are many counts of this clonotype. The antigen is unknown. Whoever was chosen for sequencing had shown CD8+CD57+ cell expansion by flow cytometry. Severe acquired aplastic anemia affected all patients. Trimming took 6 bases from V and 7 from J; bases not matched to a gene: 3. CDR1 MNHNS and CDR2 SASEGT come from the germline V gene. The CDR3 length is 13 residues. The study, taken as a whole, reports: It was found that fewer than 35 CD8+ CDR3 sequences were shared between patients and controls.

Genomic DNA, serving as template, underwent TCR beta VDJ and CDR3 profiling. TCRdb recomputed calls from the reads with MiXCR, one row per CDR3 protein. The sample records around 180,000 distinct CDR3 sequences, 48% being singletons. The chain joins TRBV6-1 to TRBJ2-1; TRBD2 agrees at 10 bases. The origin of this receptor is a human donor with aplastic anemia. Sequenced material: sorted CD4+, CD8+, or CD8+CD57+ T cells (not recorded which) from PBMCs. CDR3 in DNA: TGTGCCAGCAGGTATAGCGGGGGGAATGAGCAGTTCTTC. Protein sequence: CASRYSGGNEQFF.